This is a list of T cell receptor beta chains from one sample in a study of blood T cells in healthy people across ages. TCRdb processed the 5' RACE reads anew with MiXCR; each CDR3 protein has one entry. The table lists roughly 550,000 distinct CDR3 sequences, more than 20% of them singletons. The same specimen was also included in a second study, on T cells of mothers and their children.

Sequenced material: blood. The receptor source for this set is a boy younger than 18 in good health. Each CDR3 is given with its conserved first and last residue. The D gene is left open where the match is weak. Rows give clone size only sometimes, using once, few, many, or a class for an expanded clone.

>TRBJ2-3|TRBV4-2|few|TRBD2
CASSQESIGVAGAGWDTQYF
TGTGCCAGCAGCCAAGAGTCGATCGGGGTAGCGGGAGCGGGCTGGGATACGCAGTATTTT
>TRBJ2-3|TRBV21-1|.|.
CASSPAGQGNTDTQYF
TGTGCCAGCAGCCCTGCGGGACAGGGGAACACAGATACGCAGTATTTT
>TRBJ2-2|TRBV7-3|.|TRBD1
CASSTGQGTGELFF
TGTGCCAGCAGCACGGGACAGGGGACCGGGGAGCTGTTTTTT
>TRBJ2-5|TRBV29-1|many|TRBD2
CSVLSGSGETQYF
TGCAGCGTCCTTAGCGGGAGCGGTGAGACCCAGTACTTC
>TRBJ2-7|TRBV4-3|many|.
CASSQDLNREYEQYF
TGCGCCAGCAGCCAAGATCTTAACAGGGAATACGAGCAGTACTTC
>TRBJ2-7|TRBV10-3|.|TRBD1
CAISESRDRGSYEQYF
TGTGCCATCAGTGAGTCGAGGGACAGGGGCTCCTACGAGCAGTACTTC
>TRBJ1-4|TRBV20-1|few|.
CSAAGVGEKLFF
TGCAGTGCTGCAGGGGTAGGAGAAAAACTGTTTTTT
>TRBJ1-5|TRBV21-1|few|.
CASSPRRGGRQGPTYSNQPQHF
TGTGCCAGCAGCCCACGGAGGGGCGGTAGACAGGGCCCCACTTATAGCAATCAGCCCCAGCATTTT
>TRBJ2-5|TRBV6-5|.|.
CASTNGAEQYF
TGTGCCAGCACCAACGGGGCAGAGCAGTACTTC
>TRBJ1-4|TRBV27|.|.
CASRPMGGPSNEKLFF
TGTGCCAGCAGGCCCATGGGGGGACCGTCTAATGAAAAACTGTTTTTT
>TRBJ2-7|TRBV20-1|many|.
CSAPHPEAHYEQYF
TGCAGTGCTCCCCATCCGGAAGCACACTACGAGCAGTACTTC
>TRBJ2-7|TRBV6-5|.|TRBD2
CASSSIAGDSYEQYF
TGTGCCAGCAGTTCAATAGCGGGAGACTCCTACGAGCAGTACTTC
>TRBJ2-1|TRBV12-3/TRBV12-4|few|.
CASTLEGLNEQFF
TGTGCCAGCACCCTGGAAGGACTCAATGAGCAGTTCTTC
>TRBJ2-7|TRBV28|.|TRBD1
CASSPRTGPGYEQYF
TGTGCCAGCAGTCCAAGGACAGGACCAGGCTACGAGCAGTACTTC
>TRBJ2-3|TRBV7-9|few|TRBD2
CASSQRGGLATDTQYF
TGTGCCAGCTCCCAGCGGGGGGGACTTGCCACAGATACGCAGTATTTT
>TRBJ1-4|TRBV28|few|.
CASSFLGRGWNEKLFF
TGTGCCAGCAGTTTTTTAGGTAGGGGGTGGAATGAAAAACTGTTTTTT
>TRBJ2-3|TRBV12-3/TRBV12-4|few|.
CASRLLDTQYF
TGTGCCAGCAGACTCCTAGATACGCAGTATTTT
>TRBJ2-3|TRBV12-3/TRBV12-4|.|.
CASSVTPRTDTQYF
TGTGCCAGCAGTGTGACGCCTAGGACAGATACGCAGTATTTT
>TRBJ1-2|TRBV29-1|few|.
CSVGLKSKAGYTF
TGCAGCGTTGGCTTGAAGAGCAAGGCGGGCTACACCTTC
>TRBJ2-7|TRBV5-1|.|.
CASSLEGAGQTYEQYF
TGCGCCAGCAGCTTGGAAGGTGCAGGGCAAACCTACGAGCAGTACTTC
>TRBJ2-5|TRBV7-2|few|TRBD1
CASSSGQAPYQTQYF
TGTGCCAGCAGCTCGGGACAGGCCCCTTATCAGACCCAGTACTTC
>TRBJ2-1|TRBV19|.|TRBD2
CASSIAGLDLGQFF
TGTGCCAGTAGTATAGCGGGACTAGACCTTGGGCAGTTCTTC
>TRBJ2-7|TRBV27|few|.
CASSLSKGGGWYEQYF
TGTGCCAGCAGTTTATCGAAGGGAGGGGGCTGGTACGAGCAGTACTTC
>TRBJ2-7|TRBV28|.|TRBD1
CASSYRQGRKQYF
TGTGCCAGCAGTTACCGACAGGGGAGGAAGCAGTACTTC
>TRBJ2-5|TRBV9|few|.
CASSVPGLDETQYF
TGTGCCAGCAGCGTACCAGGGCTGGATGAGACCCAGTACTTC
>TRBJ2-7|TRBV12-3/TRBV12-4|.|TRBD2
CASKQREGSHEQYF
TGTGCCAGCAAACAGCGGGAGGGCAGCCACGAGCAGTACTTC
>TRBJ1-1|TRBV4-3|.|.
CASSQSGRTSSLDTEAFF
TGCGCCAGCAGCCAATCTGGACGGACGTCCAGTCTGGACACTGAAGCTTTCTTT
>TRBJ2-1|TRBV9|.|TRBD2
CTSSVAGANLLSSYNEQFF
TGTACCAGCAGCGTAGCGGGAGCCAATCTATTAAGCTCCTACAATGAGCAGTTCTTC
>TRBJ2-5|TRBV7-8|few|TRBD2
CASNPRGRTSGRWYNERFF
TGTGCCAGCAACCCAAGGGGGCGGACTAGCGGGAGATGGTACAATGAGCGGTTCTTC
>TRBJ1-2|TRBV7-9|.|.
CASSLAGRGDLDYGYTF
TGTGCCAGCAGCTTAGCTGGGAGGGGCGATTTAGACTATGGCTACACCTTC